One and the same sample provided the 25 T cell receptor beta chains below, sequenced in a study of beta chain features in type 1 diabetes. The entirety of the isolated RNA underwent reverse transcription, so expressed TCRB transcripts were sequenced. TCRdb keeps only in-frame clones here, not all; method: immunoSEQ multiplex PCR. The repertoire includes about 470,000 clones, around 28% of them detected once, and 0.05% to 0.065% sits in the top ten. What was sequenced was naive CD4+ T cells from blood. Source of these receptors: a man between 18 and 29 years old in good health.

J is TRBJ2-5 and V is TRBV5-1; 10 bases are a match to TRBD2. The length of the CDR3 is 17 residues. V was pared by 0 bases and J by 1 base, with 6 bases of the junction left unmatched. Looked up from germline, CDR1 is SGHRS and CDR2 is YFSETQ. The CDR3 DNA is TGCGCCAGCAGCTTGGCCGGAACTAGCGGGACCCAAGAGACCCAGTACTTC. As protein: CASSLAGTSGTQETQYF.

The chain has TRBV5-6 and TRBJ2-3; tentative D call: TRBD2 (6 bases). Germline V lookup: CDR1 SGHDT, CDR2 YYEEEE. The CDR3 has 15 residues. V lost 4 bases, J lost 3 bases, and 15 bases lay in between. The DNA for the CDR3 is TGTGCCAGCAGCCCAAGGGGCGGGATGACAGATACGCAGTATTTT. Amino acids: CASSPRGGMTDTQYF. The variable domain in full, completed from reference TRBV5-6 and TRBJ2-3, reads DAGVTQSPTHLIKTRGQQVTLRCSPKSGHDTVSWYQQALGQGPQFIFQYYEEEERQRGNFPDRFSGHQFPNYSSELNVNALLLGDSALYLCASSPRGGMTDTQYFGPGTRLTVL.

This sequence joins TRBV27 and TRBJ2-7; a weak D match, TRBD2 (5 bases). The CDR3 is made up of 15 amino acids. In germline, CDR1 is MNHEY, CDR2 SMNVEV (reference sequence). Trimming cost V 5 bases and J 9 bases, with 23 bases left between them. The CDR3 reads CASSTFPRSDSGQYF. CDR3 sequence (DNA): TGTGCCAGCAGTACCTTCCCGAGGTCGGACTCCGGGCAGTACTTC.

The genes are TRBV30 and TRBJ2-7, with 7 bases matching TRBD2. CDR1 is GTSNPN and CDR2 is SVGIG in the germline V gene (reference sequence). The CDR3 covers 12 residues. The trim removed 3 bases at V and 7 bases at J, leaving 6 bases unmatched. The CDR3: CAWSRAGREQYF. In DNA form, the CDR3 reads TGTGCCTGGAGCCGAGCGGGGAGAGAGCAGTACTTC.

The rearrangement uses TRBV6-6 and TRBJ2-2; D call uncertain. Germline-derived CDR1 and CDR2 are MNHNY and SVGAGI (reference sequence). This CDR3 is built from 14 residues. With 5 bases removed from V and 4 bases from J, the gap between germline ends came to 11 bases. In nucleotides, the CDR3 is TGTGCCAGCAGTCCCCCCGCTGCCACCGGGGAGCTGTTTTTT. It encodes CASSPPAATGELFF.

The V and J genes are TRBV7-2 and TRBJ2-2; D is ambiguous. CDR3 length equals 11 residues. Germline CDR1 reads SGHTA; CDR2 reads FQGNSA. Trimming stripped 5 bases from V and 12 bases from J, with 10 bases between. CDR3 in DNA: TGTGCCAGCAGCCCCCCTCGCCAGCTGTTTTTT. Translated, it gives CASSPPRQLFF.

As to this clone: This sample also contains other DNA sequences that code for the same CDR3. The chain employs TRBV7-2 and TRBJ2-7; 9 bases agree with TRBD2. This CDR3 region has 14 residues. V was pared by 3 bases and J by 7 bases, with 7 bases of the junction left unmatched. Germline V lookup: CDR1 SGHTA, CDR2 FQGNSA. The CDR3 region is CASSLGLARREQYF. In DNA, the CDR3 is TGTGCCAGCAGCTTGGGACTAGCAAGGAGGGAGCAGTACTTC.

There are a few counts of this clone. DNA of the CDR3: TGTGCCATCAGTGGGAACAGGGGGCCCTACGAGCAGTACTTC. Its protein is CAISGNRGPYEQYF. The chain links TRBV10-3 to TRBJ2-7; 9 bases agree with TRBD1. CDR1 ENHRY and CDR2 SYGVKD come from the germline V gene. The V segment lost 4 bases and the J segment 2 bases; nucleotides outside the gene matches: 3. This CDR3 comprises 14 residues.

The genes are TRBV7-2 and TRBJ2-1; no reliable D call. The CDR3 contains 13 residues. The V end lost 0 bases, the J end lost 10 bases, and 10 bases lay between the germline ends. From germline, CDR1 is SGHTA and CDR2 FQGNSA. CDR3 bases: TGTGCCAGCAGCTTAGCGCCCACGCCGGAGCAGTTCTTC. Translating gives CASSLAPTPEQFF.

This sequence joins TRBV30 and TRBJ1-5; 10 positions match TRBD1. The CDR3 totals 14 residues. Germline loops: CDR1 GTSNPN, CDR2 SVGIG (reference sequence). Trimming took 5 bases from V and 5 from J; bases not matched to a gene: 6. Here the CDR3 reads CAWASDRGHQPQHF. Written as DNA, the CDR3 is TGTGCCTGGGCCTCCGACAGGGGGCATCAGCCCCAGCATTTT.

The chain recombines TRBV4-3 with TRBJ2-5; the match to TRBD2 covers 10 bases. Trimming at V came to 1 base and at J to 4 bases, leaving 3 bases not matched to a gene. Germline lookup yields CDR1 LGHNA and CDR2 YSLEER. The CDR3 contains 15 residues. The DNA for the CDR3 is TGCGCCAGCAGCCAAGGAGCTAGCGGGAGAGAGACCCAGTACTTC. As protein: CASSQGASGRETQYF.

V gene TRBV7-2 combines with J gene TRBJ2-5; weak D call: TRBD1 (6 bases). The CDR3 consists of 15 residues. Germline lookup yields CDR1 SGHTA and CDR2 FQGNSA. With 3 bases removed from V and 2 bases from J, the gap between germline ends came to 13 bases. CDR3 bases: TGTGCCAGCAGCTTGGATGGACAGCCACAAGAGACCCAGTACTTC. Translating gives CASSLDGQPQETQYF.

This clone has just a few counts. The chain couples TRBV7-2 to TRBJ2-3; D may match TRBD1 or TRBD2 (5 bases each). This CDR3 has 16 residues. V lost 3 bases to trimming and J lost 5 bases, with 18 bases between them. Germline CDR1 and CDR2: SGHTA and FQGNSA. CDR3: CASSFITARDQDTQYF. DNA of the CDR3: TGTGCCAGCAGCTTCATAACTGCCAGGGACCAAGATACGCAGTATTTT.

This sequence joins TRBV30 and TRBJ1-5; tentative D call: TRBD1 (5 bases). The V gene's germline CDR1 is GTSNPN and CDR2 SVGIG (reference sequence). This CDR3 is 13 amino acids long. Trimming took 3 bases from V and 8 from J, leaving 14 bases between them. The CDR3 region is CAWSKGSTEPQHF. CDR3 DNA: TGTGCCTGGAGCAAGGGGTCTACGGAGCCCCAGCATTTT.

This chain uses TRBV7-7 with TRBJ2-2; TRBD1 is a possible D gene (5 bases). This CDR3 has 13 residues. The V and J ends lost 2 bases and 5 bases respectively, with 6 bases between them. Germline lookup yields CDR1 SSHAT and CDR2 FNYEAQ (reference sequence). CDR3 DNA sequence: TGTGCCAGCAGCTTACAGGGTACCGGGGAGCTGTTTTTT. It specifies CASSLQGTGELFF.

As regards this clone: Different DNA sequences within this sample yield the same CDR3. The genes are TRBV7-2 and TRBJ2-1; D perhaps matches TRBD2 (5 bases). With 0 bases removed from V and 2 bases from J, the gap between germline ends came to 8 bases. The CDR3 runs 15 residues. Germline assignment: CDR1 SGHTA and CDR2 FQGNSA. CDR3 protein: CASSLAGVAYNEQFF. For the CDR3, the DNA is TGTGCCAGCAGCTTAGCGGGAGTCGCCTACAATGAGCAGTTCTTC. The full variable domain, completed using reference TRBV7-2 and TRBJ2-1, is GAGVSQSPSNKVTEKGKDVELRCDPISGHTALYWYRQSLGQGLEFLIYFQGNSAPDKSGLPSDRFSAERTGGSVSTLTIQRTQQEDSAVYLCASSLAGVAYNEQFFGPGTRLTVL.

J is TRBJ1-5 and V is TRBV27, with 8 positions matching TRBD1. CDR1 is MNHEY, CDR2 SMNVEV, per germline (reference sequence). V gave up 6 bases and J gave up 3 bases; unmatched junction bases: 10. This CDR3 contains 16 residues. CDR3 sequence reads: CASRPRRQGPNQPQHF. The CDR3 DNA follows: TGTGCCAGCAGACCCAGGCGACAGGGGCCCAATCAGCCCCAGCATTTT.

This clone was detected a few times. V and J are TRBV30 and TRBJ1-2; the D is unclear. Germline CDR1 GTSNPN, CDR2 SVGIG (reference sequence). The V end was cut by 1 base, the J end by 5 bases, with 8 bases between. The CDR3 is 12 amino acids. Here the CDR3 reads CAWSDGGYGYTF. The CDR3 region has the DNA TGTGCCTGGAGTGACGGCGGATATGGCTACACCTTC.

CDR3 residues: CASSLQGSSYEQYF. DNA for the CDR3: TGCGCCAGCAGCTTACAGGGCAGCTCCTACGAGCAGTACTTC. V usage is TRBV5-1 and J usage is TRBJ2-7; a weak D match, TRBD1 (6 bases). The CDR3 is made up of 14 amino acids. The V end lost 2 bases, the J end lost 0 bases, and 9 bases lay between the germline ends. Germline V gene lookup returns CDR1 SGHRS and CDR2 YFSETQ.

This clone was detected only a few times. The chain recombines TRBV16 with TRBJ2-5; D not resolved. The CDR3 runs to 13 residues. Germline V gene lookup returns CDR1 KGHSY and CDR2 FQNENV. V lost 8 bases and J 5 bases, leaving 15 bases between the germline ends. The CDR3 reads CASARTEGETQYF. The CDR3 nucleotides are TGTGCCAGCGCACGGACGGAAGGGGAGACCCAGTACTTC.

The V and J genes are TRBV18 and TRBJ2-7; 7 nucleotides align to TRBD1. The CDR3 has 15 amino acids. J was trimmed by 6 bases and V by 3 bases; bases with no gene match: 11. Germline values: CDR1 KGHSH, CDR2 LQKENI. CDR3 sequence: CASSPTTGTPGEQYF. DNA for the CDR3: TGTGCCAGCTCACCTACGACAGGGACCCCGGGCGAGCAGTACTTC.

This clone was found a few times. The chain combines TRBV30 with TRBJ1-2, with D hard to call. The CDR3 is 14 amino acids. Trimming cost V 0 bases and J 8 bases, with 16 bases left between them. The germline gives CDR1 GTSNPN, CDR2 SVGIG (reference sequence). CDR3 in amino acids: CAWSVRGQDGGYTF. The CDR3 DNA is TGTGCCTGGAGTGTACGAGGGCAGGACGGCGGCTACACCTTC. Combining the CDR3 with reference TRBV30 and TRBJ1-2 gives the whole variable domain SQTIHQWPATLVQPVGSPLSLECTVEGTSNPNLYWYRQAAGRGLQLLFYSVGIGQISSEVPQNLSASRPQDRQFILSSKKLLLSDSGFYLCAWSVRGQDGGYTFGSGTRLTVV.

This clone was found a few times. The chain links TRBV30 to TRBJ1-5; tentative D call: TRBD1 (6 bases). From germline, CDR1 is GTSNPN and CDR2 SVGIG (reference sequence). The CDR3 loop spans 13 amino acids. V lost 1 base to trimming and J lost 6 bases, with 10 bases between them. The CDR3 DNA reads as TGTGCCTGGAGTGGTAAGGGGGGTCAGCCCCAGCATTTT. Translation gives CAWSGKGGQPQHF.

This clone was counted a few times. The junction departs from the called germline gene at one end, perhaps through a read error. The chain employs TRBV14 and TRBJ2-2, with D possibly matching TRBD1 (5 bases). Germline V gene sequence: CDR1 SGHDN, CDR2 FVKESK. There are 14 residues in the CDR3. DNA of the CDR3: TGTGCCAGCAGCGAAGACAGGAACACCGGGGAGCTGTTTTTT. It is translated as CASSEDRNTGELFF.

This clone was counted between two and nine times. This chain uses TRBV11-2 with TRBJ2-3; TRBD1 or TRBD2 may be the D gene (5 bases each). Germline lookup yields CDR1 SGHAT and CDR2 FQNNGV. Deletions cut 3 bases from V and 1 base from J, with 14 bases between. The length of the CDR3 is 16 residues. CDR3 DNA sequence: TGTGCCAGCAGCTTCAGGACTGGGGCGGGCACAGATACGCAGTATTTT. It encodes CASSFRTGAGTDTQYF.